One T cell receptor beta chain is described in this entry. The target antigen is unknown. Sampled blood was obtained at baseline, cycle 4 day 1, and cycle 7 day 1. Clones were read by immunoSEQ multiplex PCR, and TCRdb kept only the in-frame ones, dropping some. This table has about 17,000 clones, roughly two thirds appearing once. The data originate from a study of OX40 agonist ivuxolimab in advanced cancers. Study at large: The study gave patients intravenous ivuxolimab at 0.01 to 10 mg/kg every 2 weeks. Averaging about 60 years in age, with a range of 23 to 79, the cohort was approximately 87% male. Broader study findings: Antigen specificity remained undetermined for the expanded peripheral T cells.

The sample in question was CD4+ or CD8+ T cells sorted from blood, obtained in a trial of the OX40 agonist ivuxolimab. This TCR was recovered from an adult with an advanced solid tumor such as melanoma, head and neck, liver or kidney cancer.

The CDR3 DNA sequence: TGTGCCACCAGCAGAGTTACCTTCGGGACAGATACGCAGTATTTT. Its protein product is CATSRVTFGTDTQYF. The chain carries TRBV15 and TRBJ2-3; D is ambiguous. Germline assignment: CDR1 LNHNV and CDR2 YYDKDF (reference sequence). V lost 1 base and J lost 3, with 11 bases in between. The CDR3 has 15 amino acids.